These T cell receptor beta chains were read from a single sample in a study of shared clonotypes between healthy human individuals. Method: immunoSEQ multiplex PCR; TCRdb's copy keeps in-frame clones and lacks some. This repertoire shows roughly 1,800,000 clones, about 95% found once; its top ten account for more than 0.9%. The sample was naive CD8+ T cells sorted from blood. The receptor set was obtained from a man aged 18 to 35 in good health. CDR3s include the opening cysteine and the closing phenylalanine or tryptophan. Fields, in order: J gene, CDR3 length, clone size, D gene, V gene, CDR3 DNA, CDR3 protein. The D gene is left open where the match is weak. Size values are once, few and many counts, or a class for expanded clones, and some rows have none.

>TRBJ2-1|15|NA|TRBD2|TRBV6-5
TGTGCCAGCAGCTCTCAGACTAGCGGGGTCAATGAGCAGTTCTTC
CASSSQTSGVNEQFF
>TRBJ1-3|15|NA|NA|TRBV4-1
TGCGCCAGCAGCTCGGTGGGGGCTTCGGGAAACACCATATATTTT
CASSSVGASGNTIYF
>TRBJ2-1|14|once|NA|TRBV10-3
TGTGCCATCAGCCCCGGGTGGACGGACAATGAGCAGTTCTTC
CAISPGWTDNEQFF
>TRBJ2-7|12|NA|NA|TRBV10-2
TGCGCCAGCAGTGAGATTGGTTACGAGCAGTACTTC
CASSEIGYEQYF
>TRBJ2-7|15|NA|NA|TRBV2
TGTGCCAGCAGTGAAGAAGGGACGAGCTCCTACGAGCAGTACTTC
CASSEEGTSSYEQYF
>TRBJ1-3|15|NA|NA|TRBV19
TGTGCCAGTAGTTCGACGGGGAACTCTGGAAACACCATATATTTT
CASSSTGNSGNTIYF
>TRBJ2-5|14|NA|TRBD2|TRBV28
TGTGCCAGCAGCCTGACTAGCGAGCAAGAGACCCAGTACTTC
CASSLTSEQETQYF
>TRBJ2-1|17|NA|TRBD2|TRBV5-1
TGCGCCAGCAGCTTGGGACTAGCGGGGGGCACATACAATGAGCAGTTCTTC
CASSLGLAGGTYNEQFF
>TRBJ2-5|14|NA|TRBD2|TRBV27
TGTGCCAGCAGTTTATCAATAGCGGGAGAGACCCAGTACTTC
CASSLSIAGETQYF
>TRBJ1-2|17|NA|NA|TRBV7-9
TGTGCCAGCAGCTTAGCATTCGAGCGGGGCTTAACTGGAGGCTACACCTTC
CASSLAFERGLTGGYTF
>TRBJ2-7|14|NA|TRBD2|TRBV10-1
TGCGCCAGCACCCTAGCGGGGGTCTCCTACGAGCAGTACTTC
CASTLAGVSYEQYF
>TRBJ1-4|13|once|NA|TRBV7-9
TGTGCCAGCAGCTTACCCCACGACGAAAAACTGTTTTTT
CASSLPHDEKLFF
>TRBJ2-3|16|NA|TRBD2|TRBV4-2
TGTGCCAGCAGACTAGCGGCGTTCACGGGTACAGATACGCAGTATTTT
CASRLAAFTGTDTQYF
>TRBJ2-7|13|NA|NA|TRBV11-2
TGTGCCAGCAGTCTAAGAATTGCCTACGAGCAGTACTTC
CASSLRIAYEQYF
>TRBJ2-7|16|NA|TRBD1|TRBV16
TGTGCCAGCAGCCAATCTAGTCAGGGGGCTTACTACGAGCAGTACTTC
CASSQSSQGAYYEQYF
>TRBJ1-2|11|NA|NA|TRBV29-1
TGCAGCGTGACAGAGGACTATGGCTACACCTTC
CSVTEDYGYTF
>TRBJ1-3|15|NA|NA|TRBV11-2
TGTGCCAGCAGCTTATACTCTCTAGGGGGAAACACCATATATTTT
CASSLYSLGGNTIYF
>TRBJ2-5|15|NA|NA|TRBV7-2
TGTGCCAGCAGCCTTAAATCACAGGGTGGAGAGACCCAGTACTTC
CASSLKSQGGETQYF
>TRBJ1-1|14|NA|NA|TRBV6-1
TGTGCCAGCAGTGAAGCCGTCCGGGACGCTGAAGCTTTCTTT
CASSEAVRDAEAFF